This section outlines one T cell receptor (beta chain) sequence together with its context. Constant-segment primers and 5'RACE yielded cDNA libraries for TCR alpha and TCR beta, each carrying sample barcodes and UMIs. TCRdb passed the 5' RACE reads through MiXCR, listing each CDR3 protein once. The sample holds about half a million distinct CDR3 sequences, over 15% seen once. This sample is drawn from a study of T-cell memory formation after mild COVID-19. V trimming: 3 bases; J trimming: 5 bases; junction bases outside the gene matches: 8. This CDR3 spans 14 amino acids. CDR1 SGDLS and CDR2 YYNGEE come from the germline V gene.

The clonotype originates from an adult woman who had mild COVID-19 (a few samples of this study predate the infection). Cell type and time point are not known. The sample was PBMCs or a T cell subset sorted from them (not recorded which). The chain has TRBV9 and TRBJ2-7; 7 nucleotides match TRBD2. The DNA of the CDR3 is TGTGCCAGCAGCGCTGGGTGGGGGACTAACGAGCAGTACTTC. This gives the protein CASSAGWGTNEQYF.